The TCR beta chain described here comes from a study of regulatory T cells in long-lasting Graves disease. Described time point: newly diagnosed GD, antithyroid drugs for less than 3 months. Extracted PBMC RNA gave rise to the TCR library. Assembly of TCR beta libraries relied on iRepertoire HTBI primers together with Arm-PCR of CDR3 regions. Using its own MiXCR run on the multiplex PCR reads, TCRdb lists one record per CDR3 protein. The sample yields about 420,000 distinct CDR3 sequences, approximately 16% seen once. In its sample, this clonotype was seen many times. Another study also made use of these data, one on T cells in Graves' hyperthyroidism and ophthalmopathy.

This sequence originates from a woman aged 18-29 years with Graves disease. The material sequenced was peripheral blood mononuclear cells (PBMCs), taken at new diagnosis, from a patient treated with antithyroid drugs.

DNA of the CDR3: TGTGCCAGCAGTCTTATCCTTATAGGGTTTGGAGCTTTCTTT. This codes for CASSLILIGFGAFF. This sequence joins TRBV7-2 and TRBJ1-1; unclear D gene. The CDR3 is 14 amino acids. The V end lost 6 bases, the J end lost 10 bases, and 21 bases lay between the germline ends. Germline V gene sequence: CDR1 SGHTA, CDR2 FQGNSA.